The 32 T cell receptor beta chains in this list originate from one sample, sequenced in a study of T cell responses to AZD1222 COVID-19 vaccine. Some clones are missing from TCRdb's copy, which holds only in-frame ones; the method was immunoSEQ multiplex PCR. Of approximately 150,000 clones listed, 70% to 90% were seen once; the top ten hold approximately 5.1%. The specimen comprised peripheral blood, sampled 28 days after the second dose of the MenACWY control vaccine. These receptors all stem from an adult who received the MenACWY meningococcal vaccine as a control.

The chain recombines TRBV15 with TRBJ1-4, with 9 bases identical to TRBD1. The CDR3 consists of 14 residues. CDR1 and CDR2 from the germline V gene are LNHNV and YYDKDF (reference sequence). V lost 5 bases, J lost 7 bases, and 5 bases stayed unmatched. The CDR3 nucleotides are TGTGCCACCAGCGCATCGGACAGGGGTGAAAAACTGTTTTTT. Translation gives CATSASDRGEKLFF. Using reference TRBV15 and TRBJ1-4 for the parts outside the CDR3, the full variable domain is DAMVIQNPRYQVTQFGKPVTLSCSQTLNHNVMYWYQQKSSQAPKLLFHYYDKDFNNEADTPDNFQSRRPNTSFCFLDIRSPGLGDTAMYLCATSASDRGEKLFFGSGTQLSVL.

The chain is built from TRBV7-4 and TRBJ2-5; D is possibly TRBD2 (7 bases). The V and J ends lost 8 bases and 3 bases respectively, with 22 bases between them. The CDR3 extends over 16 amino acids. CDR1 is SGHVT and CDR2 is SQSDAQ in the germline V gene. CDR3 bases: TGTGCCAGCGATTCACAGGGAGGGGGAAGAAAAGAGACCCAGTACTTC. As protein: CASDSQGGGRKETQYF.

This clone has a handful of counts. This rearrangement joins TRBV2 to TRBJ1-4, with D possibly TRBD1 on 5 matching bases. CDR1 and CDR2 from the germline V gene are SNHLY and FYNNEI. The V end was cut by 11 bases, the J end by 0 bases, with 13 bases between. This CDR3 is 14 amino acids long. CDR3 amino acids: CAGNGGTTNEKLFF. The CDR3 coding sequence is TGTGCCGGGAACGGGGGGACAACTAATGAAAAACTGTTTTTT.

This chain joins TRBV7-2 and TRBJ1-5; 7 positions agree with TRBD1. J gave up 2 bases and V 5 bases, and 6 bases lay outside the gene matches. CDR1 SGHTA and CDR2 FQGNSA come from the germline V gene. CDR3 length: 15 amino acids. CDR3 amino acids: CASSPPGGGNQPQHF. CDR3 coding DNA: TGTGCCAGCAGCCCCCCAGGGGGGGGCAATCAGCCCCAGCATTTT. Variable domain in full (rest from reference TRBV7-2 and TRBJ1-5): GAGVSQSPSNKVTEKGKDVELRCDPISGHTALYWYRQSLGQGLEFLIYFQGNSAPDKSGLPSDRFSAERTGGSVSTLTIQRTQQEDSAVYLCASSPPGGGNQPQHFGDGTRLSIL.

This chain uses TRBV19 with TRBJ2-2; 7 bases line up with TRBD1. Losses at the gene ends were 9 bases for V and 1 base for J; bases not matched to a gene: 8. The CDR3 runs to 15 residues. Germline-derived CDR1 and CDR2 are LNHDA and SQIVND (reference sequence). The CDR3 sequence: CASSQTGRNTGELFF. CDR3 sequence (DNA): TGTGCCAGCTCACAGACAGGGCGGAACACCGGGGAGCTGTTTTTT.

V is TRBV5-4 and J is TRBJ1-5; no clear D. Looked up from germline, CDR1 is SGHNT and CDR2 is YYREEE (reference sequence). The CDR3 totals 12 residues. V lost 2 bases to trimming and J lost 6 bases, with 6 bases between them. The CDR3 sequence is CASSFMGQPQHF. For the CDR3, the DNA is TGTGCCAGCAGCTTCATGGGTCAGCCCCAGCATTTT.

This clone appeared a few times. The J gene is TRBJ2-7, the V gene TRBV11-3; possibly TRBD2 for D (6 bases). The CDR3 spans 15 residues. Germline CDR1 SGHNT, CDR2 YENEEA. Trimming cost V 5 bases and J 3 bases, with 17 bases left between them. DNA of the CDR3: TGTGCCAGCAGCCCAACTAGCAACCCGGGCTACGAGCAGTACTTC. This gives the protein CASSPTSNPGYEQYF.

This clone has a single count. The chain couples TRBV4-1 to TRBJ1-5; D gene uncertain. With 6 bases removed from V and 2 bases from J, the gap between germline ends came to 11 bases. In germline, CDR1 is MGHRA, CDR2 YSYEKL. This CDR3 contains 14 residues. The CDR3 bases are TGCGCCAGCAGTACAGTGGGTGGCAATCAGCCCCAGCATTTT. Protein product: CASSTVGGNQPQHF.

This chain uses TRBV28 with TRBJ2-7, with TRBD1 matching 7 bases. Germline lookup yields CDR1 MDHEN and CDR2 SYDVKM. This CDR3 has 11 residues. Trimming removed 8 bases from V and 6 bases from J; junction bases left unmatched: 4. This CDR3 reads CASFYRGEQYF. CDR3 nucleotide sequence: TGTGCCAGCTTCTACAGGGGCGAGCAGTACTTC.

This chain joins TRBV6-2 or TRBV6-3 and TRBJ2-3, with D perhaps TRBD1 or TRBD2 (6 bases each). V lost 4 bases, J lost 4 bases, and 21 bases lay in between. CDR1 is MNHEY and CDR2 is SVGEGT in the germline V gene. The CDR3 covers 17 residues. The CDR3 sequence: CASSSPAGGHLPDTQYF. Here the CDR3 DNA reads TGTGCCAGCAGTTCTCCCGCCGGGGGCCATCTCCCAGATACGCAGTATTTT.

This chain links TRBV6-2 or TRBV6-3 with TRBJ2-6; 8 bases agree with TRBD2. J was trimmed by 2 bases and V by 6 bases; bases with no gene match: 6. The CDR3 is made up of 16 amino acids. The germline CDR1 and CDR2 sequences are MNHEY and SVGEGT. CDR3 sequence: CASSLRGGTGANVLTF. The DNA for the CDR3 is TGTGCCAGCAGCCTCCGGGGGGGGACTGGGGCCAACGTCCTGACTTTC.

The chain is built from TRBV4-3 and TRBJ2-7; 12 positions match TRBD1. In germline, CDR1 is LGHNA, CDR2 YSLEER. The V and J ends lost 3 bases and 4 bases, in that order; junction bases with no gene match: 7. This CDR3 has 16 amino acids. The CDR3 sequence: CASSQAAGQGAYEQYF. DNA of the CDR3: TGCGCCAGCAGCCAGGCCGCGGGACAGGGGGCGTACGAGCAGTACTTC.

The V and J genes are TRBV19 and TRBJ1-2; the D gene is possibly TRBD1 (5 bases). Per the germline V gene, CDR1 is LNHDA and CDR2 is SQIVND (reference sequence). V was cut by 3 bases and J by 0 bases, with 11 bases left in between. This CDR3 has 15 residues. CDR3 residues: CASSIWGTPNYGYTF. The CDR3, as DNA: TGTGCCAGTAGTATCTGGGGGACTCCTAACTATGGCTACACCTTC.

CDR3: CASSLIMGQGPGVDTGELFF. The CDR3 region has the DNA TGTGCCAGCAGCTTAATTATGGGACAGGGGCCGGGGGTGGACACCGGGGAGCTGTTTTTT. The rearrangement uses TRBV7-8 and TRBJ2-2; TRBD1 aligns across 10 bases. The CDR3 contains 20 residues. CDR1 and CDR2 from the germline V gene are SGHVS and FQNEAQ. V lost 2 bases, J lost 3 bases, and 15 bases stayed unmatched.

On this clone itself: Other DNA sequences in this specimen translate into the identical CDR3. The rearrangement joins TRBV4-1 to TRBJ1-5, with a possible D match to TRBD1 (5 bases). The CDR3 consists of 13 residues. The ends were cut back, 1 base at V and 5 bases at J, with 6 bases in the middle. Germline V CDR1 and CDR2: MGHRA, YSYEKL. The chain's CDR3 is CASSQGQYQPQHF. For the CDR3, the DNA is TGCGCCAGCAGCCAAGGACAGTATCAGCCCCAGCATTTT.

The chain has TRBV7-6 and TRBJ2-7; possibly TRBD1 or TRBD2 for D (6 bases each). Germline lookup yields CDR1 SGHVS and CDR2 FNYEAQ. V lost 3 bases and J lost 5, with 17 bases in between. This CDR3 region has 15 residues. CDR3 sequence: CASSFSTGGSDEQYF. CDR3 in DNA: TGTGCCAGCAGCTTTTCGACAGGAGGGTCGGACGAGCAGTACTTC.

The J gene is TRBJ1-6, the V gene TRBV6-5; perhaps TRBD1 as D (6 bases). Germline V lookup: CDR1 MNHEY, CDR2 SVGAGI. V was clipped by 5 bases and J by 6 bases, with 14 bases between them. The CDR3 has 15 amino acids. CDR3 sequence reads: CASSRTGIGNSPLHF. The CDR3 DNA reads TGTGCCAGCAGTCGTACAGGGATCGGTAATTCACCCCTCCACTTT.

This clone was recorded only once. This chain links TRBV7-8 with TRBJ2-1; a weak D match, TRBD1 (5 bases). The length of the CDR3 is 14 residues. Trimming cost V 0 bases and J 7 bases, with 10 bases left between them. Germline V gene data show CDR1 as SGHVS and CDR2 as FQNEAQ. The CDR3 sequence: CASSLAAGLNEQFF. CDR3 DNA: TGTGCCAGCAGCTTAGCTGCAGGGTTGAATGAGCAGTTCTTC.

Only one count was recorded for this clone. The V call is TRBV3-1 (or the pseudogene TRBV3-2), the J call TRBJ1-5; D not certain. Germline-derived CDR1 and CDR2 are LGHDT and YNNKEL (reference sequence). V shed 4 bases and J shed 4 bases, with 11 bases lying between them. The CDR3 runs to 14 residues. CDR3 in DNA: TGTGCCAGCAGCCGAAAGGGAGCGAATCAGCCCCAGCATTTT. This encodes CASSRKGANQPQHF.

This chain uses TRBV27 with TRBJ2-7; 10 bases align to TRBD2. CDR3 length: 17 residues. The trim removed 4 bases at V and 3 bases at J, leaving 12 bases unmatched. Germline CDR1 is MNHEY and CDR2 is SMNVEV (reference sequence). CDR3: CASSSRAVAGGYYEQYF. In DNA form, the CDR3 reads TGTGCCAGCAGTTCGAGGGCCGTAGCGGGAGGTTACTACGAGCAGTACTTC.

The chain combines TRBV30 with TRBJ1-2; TRBD1 matches 9 bases. CDR1 and CDR2 (germline): GTSNPN, SVGIG (reference sequence). The CDR3 sequence is 15 residues long. Germline trimming cut 2 bases from V and 7 bases from J; bases unmatched to any gene: 11. Written as DNA, the CDR3 is TGTGCCTGGAGTCCGCTGGACAGGGGAAAACTTGGCTACACCTTC. Residues: CAWSPLDRGKLGYTF. The whole variable domain, filled in from reference TRBV30 and TRBJ1-2, reads SQTIHQWPATLVQPVGSPLSLECTVEGTSNPNLYWYRQAAGRGLQLLFYSVGIGQISSEVPQNLSASRPQDRQFILSSKKLLLSDSGFYLCAWSPLDRGKLGYTFGSGTRLTVV.

The rearrangement links TRBV15 to TRBJ1-1; D unclear. Germline CDR1 LNHNV, CDR2 YYDKDF (reference sequence). The V and J ends lost 5 bases and 2 bases respectively, with 9 bases between them. The CDR3 spans 13 residues. CDR3 in amino acids: CATSAGRNTEAFF. The CDR3 bases are TGTGCCACCAGCGCTGGACGTAACACTGAAGCTTTCTTT.

The V call is TRBV5-5, the J call TRBJ1-1, with D possibly matching TRBD1 (5 bases). The germline V gene has CDR1 SGHKS and CDR2 YYEKEE (reference sequence). This CDR3 has 15 residues. V dropped 3 bases and J dropped 4 bases, with 16 bases sitting between them. The CDR3 here is CASSSGLLTTTEAFF. The CDR3 DNA reads TGTGCCAGCAGCTCGGGACTCCTGACGACCACTGAAGCTTTCTTT.

This clone showed up just once. The chain joins TRBV19 to TRBJ2-7, with D perhaps given as TRBD1 or TRBD2 (5 bases each). This CDR3 is built from 15 residues. Germline values: CDR1 LNHDA, CDR2 SQIVND (reference sequence). Trimming cost V 4 bases and J 2 bases, with 15 bases left between them. The CDR3: CASSTGPPQAYEQYF. CDR3 nucleotides: TGTGCCAGTAGTACGGGACCCCCACAAGCCTACGAGCAGTACTTC.

V gene TRBV5-8 combines with J gene TRBJ2-6; the D gene is possibly TRBD1 (6 bases). Per germline, CDR1 SGHTS and CDR2 YDEGEE. This CDR3 spans 13 amino acids. V was shortened by 4 bases and J by 5 bases, with 7 bases between the two germline ends. CDR3 protein: CASSRDRANVLTF. The DNA for the CDR3 is TGTGCCAGCAGCCGGGACAGGGCCAACGTCCTGACTTTC.

The V gene is TRBV11-3, the J gene TRBJ2-7; 7 nucleotides align to TRBD2. CDR3 length: 17 amino acids. Trimming cost V 6 bases and J 2 bases; bases outside gene matches: 16. Germline-derived CDR1 and CDR2 are SGHNT and YENEEA. CDR3 residues: CASSPRSSAGVAYEQYF. The CDR3 coding sequence is TGTGCCAGCAGTCCGAGGTCTAGTGCGGGAGTAGCCTACGAGCAGTACTTC.

The chain carries TRBV6-5 and TRBJ2-5, with TRBD2 identical over 10 bases. Germline CDR1 is MNHEY and CDR2 is SVGAGI. The CDR3 is 15 amino acids. V lost 5 bases, J lost 0 bases, and 3 bases stayed unmatched. CDR3 in amino acids: CASSPLAGDQETQYF. DNA of the CDR3: TGTGCCAGCAGTCCCCTAGCGGGGGACCAAGAGACCCAGTACTTC.

This chain links TRBV30 with TRBJ1-2; 10 nucleotides match TRBD1. The CDR3 sequence is 14 residues long. J lost 4 bases, V lost 5 bases, and 7 bases had no gene match. Germline loops: CDR1 GTSNPN, CDR2 SVGIG (reference sequence). The CDR3 DNA sequence: TGTGCCTGGGGCCGGGACAGGGGTCTCTATGGCTACACCTTC. Its translation is CAWGRDRGLYGYTF.

The sample holds a few counts of this clone. The chain employs TRBV7-8 and TRBJ2-1; TRBD1 aligns across 9 bases. The CDR3 runs to 16 residues. Looked up from germline, CDR1 is SGHVS and CDR2 is FQNEAQ. Losses at the gene ends were 3 bases for V and 4 bases for J; bases not matched to a gene: 7. The CDR3 coding sequence is TGTGCCAGCAGCTTCACGGACAGGGGAGCTTACAATGAGCAGTTCTTC. Its translation is CASSFTDRGAYNEQFF.

The V call is TRBV19, the J call TRBJ2-5; 7 bases are shared with TRBD1. The CDR3 has 14 residues. Losses at the gene ends were 3 bases for V and 5 bases for J; bases not matched to a gene: 6. Germline-derived CDR1 and CDR2 are LNHDA and SQIVND (reference sequence). CDR3 loop: CASSIRGGRETQYF. DNA of the CDR3: TGTGCCAGTAGTATCAGAGGGGGCCGGGAGACCCAGTACTTC.

The chain carries TRBV28 and TRBJ1-5, with D unclear. This CDR3 comprises 17 residues. Between the trimmed V and J ends, which lost 6 bases and 3 bases, there was a span of 21 bases. Germline CDR1 MDHEN, CDR2 SYDVKM. DNA of the CDR3: TGTGCCAGCAGAGCGAGAAGACGGTCACTGGTCAATCAGCCCCAGCATTTT. This codes for CASRARRRSLVNQPQHF.

The chain is built from TRBV29-1 and TRBJ2-1; D is undetermined. The V end was cut by 0 bases, the J end by 6 bases, with 15 bases between. The germline V gene has CDR1 SQVTM and CDR2 ANQGSEA. This CDR3 comprises 15 residues. This CDR3 reads CSVEDELLPGNEQFF. The CDR3 DNA reads TGCAGCGTTGAAGATGAGCTCCTACCGGGCAATGAGCAGTTCTTC.